These T cell receptor beta chains were read from a single sample in a study of Ad26.COV2.S vaccination and SARS-CoV-2 variants. The method was immunoSEQ multiplex PCR; TCRdb's version includes in-frame clones alone and lacks a portion of them. The table records roughly 320,000 clones, around 85% of them present only once. Specimen: peripheral blood, collected in a trial of Ad26.COV2.S vaccine versus placebo. All receptors come from a person aged 18-60 years who received the Ad26.COV2.S COVID-19 vaccine or a placebo. The conserved cysteine and the conserved F or W are not part of the CDR3 here. Each record gives: CDR3 length, V gene, CDR3 protein.

len: 12; v_gene: TRBV4-1; CDR3aa: ASSQDDSVYGYT
len: 11; v_gene: TRBV12-3/TRBV12-4; CDR3aa: ASSLNLANEQY
len: 11; v_gene: TRBV18; CDR3aa: ASSPDKTYGYT
len: 11; v_gene: TRBV19; CDR3aa: ASGGTGADEQY
len: 11; v_gene: TRBV27; CDR3aa: ASSLGQGYGYT
len: 14; v_gene: TRBV7-2; CDR3aa: ASSVIHRGADEKLF
len: 13; v_gene: TRBV7-2; CDR3aa: ASSLGTAYNQPQH
len: 17; v_gene: TRBV10-3; CDR3aa: AIRDTSGALVNNVHEQY
len: 12; v_gene: TRBV9; CDR3aa: ASSPGASSYEQY
len: 13; v_gene: TRBV4-1; CDR3aa: ASSQDEGIYKGYT
len: 19; v_gene: TRBV6-2/TRBV6-3; CDR3aa: ASSYSPTGTGSWWSDTEAF
len: 14; v_gene: TRBV27; CDR3aa: ASSSTGTGPNQPQH
len: 11; v_gene: TRBV29-1; CDR3aa: SVPDRTNTEAF
len: 11; v_gene: TRBV7-9; CDR3aa: ASSQWGNYGYT
len: 13; v_gene: TRBV7-9; CDR3aa: ASSSQQGAKNIQY
len: 10; v_gene: TRBV6-5; CDR3aa: ASREGGNTIY
len: 13; v_gene: TRBV4-2; CDR3aa: ASSQLGGVDSPLH
len: 13; v_gene: TRBV19; CDR3aa: ASRNRGYSNQPQH
len: 15; v_gene: TRBV11-2; CDR3aa: ASNFLIGQGNLYEQY
len: 12; v_gene: TRBV7-2; CDR3aa: ASSPGLAKETQY
len: 14; v_gene: TRBV5-1; CDR3aa: ASSSLTRATSNEQF
len: 13; v_gene: TRBV27; CDR3aa: ASSLLDSSYNEQF
len: 13; v_gene: TRBV11-2; CDR3aa: ASSLAGGPNNEQF
len: 12; v_gene: TRBV2; CDR3aa: ASSEAEVNQPQH
len: 14; v_gene: TRBV7-2; CDR3aa: ASSLRNGVRGETQY
len: 14; v_gene: TRBV5-6; CDR3aa: ASSLRLGLGNQPQH
len: 12; v_gene: TRBV18; CDR3aa: ASSPASGEGEQF
len: 13; v_gene: TRBV5-4; CDR3aa: ASSFGGGPSYEQY
len: 7; v_gene: TRBV12-3/TRBV12-4; CDR3aa: ASGETQY
len: 12; v_gene: TRBV28; CDR3aa: ASSSNPSRYGYT
len: 15; v_gene: TRBV4-2; CDR3aa: ASSPLKSGIFSQPQH